This T cell receptor (beta chain) is drawn from a study of blood T cells in healthy people across ages (dated by TCRdb to the mid-2010s). Describing the broader study: In model experiments, template switching captured about one uniquely barcoded TCR beta cDNA molecule for every two T cells. Four age groups were formed from the donors: young (average approximately 15 years), middle-aged (more than 35), aged (roughly 59) and long-lived (around 82). The study measured age-related changes in TCR beta repertoire diversity using deep sequencing normalized with unique cDNA molecular identifiers. The study analyzed two additional independent replicas of 1 million unique cDNA reads from the same blood draw for two donors, one aged 18 to 29 and one aged 80 or older.

The CDR3 numbers 17 residues from cysteine through phenylalanine. This entry keeps only the CDR3 DNA: 51 bases, framed from base 1. As encoded in the germline V gene, CDR1 is SNHLY while CDR2 is FYNNEI. The junction carries 17 bases between V and J, which are trimmed by 2 bases and 1 base respectively. Library preparation employed 5' RACE. The instrument was an Illumina HiSeq 2500. A second PCR of roughly 7 to 11 cycles was performed with a sample-barcoded 5' primer and a J-beta primer mix. A unique molecular identifier was introduced onto each TCR beta cDNA molecule by a template-switch 5' adaptor carrying 12 random nucleotides. At least 3 million CDR3-containing paired-end reads were obtained from each sample. First-strand cDNA synthesis was performed from all RNA using the Mint cDNA synthesis kit, with priming by a TRBC-specific oligonucleotide. After uracil-DNA glycosylase treatment, a first 18-cycle PCR used universal primers M1SS and BC2_uni_R on all cDNA. The study's own analysis went as follows. For normalization, 1 million high-quality reads were randomly selected from each sample, with every read carrying a distinct molecular identifier. Reads sharing molecular identifiers were discarded rather than binned into consensus sequences. MiTCR, run with a Q25 quality threshold and the strictest error-elimination algorithm, handled CDR3 identification, clonotype clustering and error correction. Lower-bound total TCR beta diversity was estimated with a nonparametric unseen species model using Euler transformation. TCRdb took the public reads, trimmed them with fastp at Q25, ran MiXCR for clone calling and kept in-frame beta chains. Every distinct CDR3 protein forms one entry, paired with its most common genes and DNA. TCRdb, not the original authors, processed these V and J calls. This sample gives around 820,000 distinct CDR3 sequences in total; 20% to 25% of them show up just once. The ten largest clones take up approximately 4% of the sample.

Summary of the overall study and its limitations: The percentage of naive T cells measured by flow cytometry correlated strongly with observed TCR beta diversity. Compared with the aged group, the long-lived group had more naive CD4+ T cells, fewer expanded clones and increased TCR diversity, suggesting age selection. As age increased, observed TCR beta diversity per million T cells dropped in a roughly linear way, and a significant reduction was already evident by age about 40. Total diversity estimates from one million sequenced T cells were considered lower bounds and underestimates. Because the CMV infection status of the donors was unknown, age-related changes in expanded clonotypes may potentially have been confounded. Bulk unsorted PBMC profiling prevented conclusive comparison of naive and antigen-experienced compartments.

Systemically healthy Caucasian individuals from Russia, 39 in total and aged about 6 to 95 years, were included as donors. About 9.1 milliliters of peripheral blood were collected from each donor into EDTA-treated Vacutainer tubes. Ficoll-Paque density-gradient centrifugation was used to isolate PBMCs, with at least 6.5 million per sample. Total RNA was extracted from PBMCs with Trizol reagent, with at least 6 micrograms obtained per sample. For every donor, flow cytometry on a PBMC aliquot measured the percentage of naive CD45RAhigh/CD27high T cells. This clonotype came up a few times. Its binding antigen is unknown. Base qualities are not recorded, but no much larger clone differs from it by a single base. These data were also reused for a study on T cells of mothers and their children. The second investigation adds: Nine systemically healthy Caucasian individuals served as donors, namely three mothers together with their six children. cDNA synthesis consumed the entire amount of extracted RNA, loaded at about 1.6 ug RNA in each 15 ul reaction. In the second PCR, the M1S primer introduced both the sample barcodes and 2-4 random nucleotides. Over 8.5 million TCR beta CDR3 reads were obtained for each mother, and approximately 2.9 million reads were obtained for each child. Thymic selection similarly shapes TCR recombination output in related and unrelated pairs, with minor effect from inherited differences. Normalized repertoire overlap in related mother-child pairs was always slightly higher than in unrelated mother-child pairs, but the difference was never significant. With a sensitivity of roughly 93 clones per million clonotypes, no persistent microchimeric T cell clones were detected. In the study, deep NGS was used to compare the TCR beta repertoires of mothers and children, and features distinguishing related mother-child pairs from unrelated individuals were sought. The mean age was approximately 41 +/- 4 years for the mothers and approximately 11 +/- 4 years for the children. Libraries were sequenced on Illumina HiSeq 2000 with 100+100 nt paired-end reads after adapter ligation with NEBNext reagents. To prevent cross-contamination, the mother and child libraries were prepared a month apart and were sequenced in separate runs. For each donor, between roughly 450,000 and 2,300,000 distinct TCR beta clonotypes were identified. Naive TCR beta clonotypes were estimated from low-frequency clonotypes matched to each donor's FACS-determined naive share, without sorting.

This clonotype was obtained from a boy aged 5-17 years in good health. The rearrangement combines TRBV2 with TRBJ1-1, with the D gene too uncertain to name. Input material: blood. The DNA sequence is TGTGCCAGCAGTGAATTTTTGAGTTTCGGGAGGAACACTGAAGCTTTCTTT. This is translated as CASSEFLSFGRNTEAFF.